This TCR beta chain emerged from a study of blood T cell repertoires in COVID-19. Study-wide context: Acute and convalescent COVID-19 specimens originated in the United States, Italy and Spain. Nucleic acid was either cDNA or gDNA, and it came from T cells, B-cell-depleted T cells, or PBMCs.

The germline V gene has CDR1 SGHKS and CDR2 YYEKEE (reference sequence). Trimming left V 4 bases short and J 4 bases short, with 19 bases between. This CDR3 has 16 amino acids. Participants, 18 to 89 years old, spanned some 23 US areas. Data came from immunoSEQ multiplex PCR; TCRdb stores just in-frame clones and leaves some out. This sample has 340,000 or so clones, with roughly 85% found just once. This TCR was sampled from a woman aged 40 to 50 with acute COVID-19. This sequence joins TRBV5-5 and TRBJ2-3; tentatively, D is TRBD1 (6 bases). The source material was PBMCs or T cells enriched from blood (not recorded which). This CDR3 reads CASSRQQGNPPDTQYF. The CDR3, as DNA: TGTGCCAGCAGCCGACAACAGGGAAATCCCCCAGATACGCAGTATTTT.